The sequence of this T cell receptor (beta chain) was determined in a study of prognosis after radiotherapy for stage I lung cancer. Study observations and caveats: Patients who went on to get distant metastases had lower Shannon entropy after stereotactic body radiation therapy.

Peripheral blood, in roughly 6-milliliter volumes, was drawn at each of two time points. From genomic DNA, TCR beta CDR3 was amplified by two-round multiplex PCR. Every TRBV and TRBJ gene had its own specific primer in first-round PCR. TCRdb reanalysed the multiplex PCR reads using MiXCR and keeps one entry per CDR3 protein. The table shows 15,000 to 20,000 distinct CDR3 sequences, with approximately 46% occurring only once. This clonotype was seen repeatedly, ten times or more. The antigen is unknown. V was cut by 2 bases and J by 5 bases, with 6 bases left in between. The germline V gene encodes CDR1 GTSNPN and CDR2 SVGIG (reference sequence). The CDR3 consists of 12 residues.

The source material was PBMCs, sampled before or after stereotactic body radiation therapy (not recorded which). V gene TRBV30 combines with J gene TRBJ1-4; maybe TRBD1 (5 bases). The TCR originated in a donor at least 50 years old with non-small cell lung cancer. The CDR3 DNA reads as TGTGCCTGGAGTAACAGGAATGAAAAACTGTTTTTT. Amino acid sequence: CAWSNRNEKLFF.